Listed below are T cell receptor beta chains from one sample, sequenced in a study of tumor-infiltrating lymphocytes in primary liver carcinoma. Via MiXCR, TCRdb re-called the multiplex PCR reads, giving one row per CDR3 protein. The sample lists 75,000 to 80,000 distinct CDR3 sequences; about 75% were seen once. What was sequenced was tumor-adjacent normal liver tissue. The receptors derive from a man aged 35 to 55 with primary liver carcinoma and hepatitis B virus infection. The CDR3 runs from the conserved cysteine through the conserved F or W. D genes are given only for firm matches. Only part of the rows carry a size: once, few, many, or a class if the clone is expanded.

d_gene: NA
abundance: NA
j_gene: TRBJ1-3
v_gene: TRBV12-3/TRBV12-4
len: 10
CDR3aa: CASSANIICF

d_gene: TRBD2
abundance: NA
j_gene: TRBJ2-1
v_gene: TRBV29-1
len: 14
CDR3aa: CSGGGSGSYNEQFF

d_gene: NA
abundance: NA
j_gene: TRBJ2-2
v_gene: TRBV4-1
len: 13
CDR3aa: CASSQGQGGELFF

d_gene: TRBD1
abundance: few
j_gene: TRBJ2-7
v_gene: TRBV14
len: 14
CDR3aa: CASSRGQGVIRRYF

d_gene: NA
abundance: NA
j_gene: TRBJ2-5
v_gene: TRBV29-1
len: 15
CDR3aa: CNVEGPGHFRETQYF

d_gene: NA
abundance: NA
j_gene: TRBJ2-2
v_gene: TRBV11-2
len: 15
CDR3aa: CVSSLVRRGTGELFF

d_gene: NA
abundance: few
j_gene: TRBJ2-7
v_gene: TRBV4-3
len: 15
CDR3aa: CASSQDLETPYEQYF

d_gene: NA
abundance: NA
j_gene: TRBJ1-6
v_gene: TRBV12-3/TRBV12-4
len: 13
CDR3aa: CANSLGRNSPLHF

d_gene: NA
abundance: medium-sized
j_gene: TRBJ1-1
v_gene: TRBV11-2
len: 17
CDR3aa: CASSRRVSQGSNTEAFF

d_gene: NA
abundance: many
j_gene: TRBJ2-7
v_gene: TRBV30
len: 13
CDR3aa: CAWSLGRGYEQYF

d_gene: NA
abundance: many
j_gene: TRBJ1-6
v_gene: TRBV7-9
len: 13
CDR3aa: CASTQESGSPLHF

d_gene: NA
abundance: NA
j_gene: TRBJ1-4
v_gene: TRBV10-2
len: 14
CDR3aa: CASKDPWGNERLFF

d_gene: NA
abundance: NA
j_gene: TRBJ1-2
v_gene: TRBV5-1
len: 13
CDR3aa: CASSLLSDYGFTF

d_gene: NA
abundance: NA
j_gene: TRBJ1-5
v_gene: TRBV28
len: 15
CDR3aa: CASSAGGRNNQPQHF

d_gene: NA
abundance: NA
j_gene: TRBJ2-7
v_gene: TRBV4-3
len: 14
CDR3aa: CASSPGTSGAEQYF

d_gene: NA
abundance: few
j_gene: TRBJ2-3
v_gene: TRBV14
len: 12
CDR3aa: CASSAQGDTQYF

d_gene: NA
abundance: NA
j_gene: TRBJ2-7
v_gene: TRBV29-1
len: 13
CDR3aa: CSVARVPSYEQYF

d_gene: TRBD2
abundance: NA
j_gene: TRBJ2-7
v_gene: TRBV6-6
len: 14
CDR3aa: CVSRLAGGPSKQYF

d_gene: TRBD2
abundance: NA
j_gene: TRBJ2-1
v_gene: TRBV6-5
len: 15
CDR3aa: CDSSRSSGRYNEQLF

d_gene: TRBD1
abundance: NA
j_gene: TRBJ2-7
v_gene: TRBV6-1
len: 14
CDR3aa: CASSESTGVGEQYF

d_gene: TRBD1
abundance: NA
j_gene: TRBJ1-4
v_gene: TRBV6-9
len: 13
CDR3aa: CVSRGQRFEKLFF

d_gene: TRBD1
abundance: many
j_gene: TRBJ1-5
v_gene: TRBV7-9
len: 13
CDR3aa: CASEGARDQPQHF

d_gene: NA
abundance: NA
j_gene: TRBJ1-1
v_gene: TRBV29-1
len: 12
CDR3aa: CSVGTGNTEAFF

d_gene: TRBD2
abundance: many
j_gene: TRBJ2-7
v_gene: TRBV10-3
len: 12
CDR3aa: CATGGREDEQYF

d_gene: NA
abundance: few
j_gene: TRBJ2-5
v_gene: TRBV10-3
len: 11
CDR3aa: CASSSGDAQYF

d_gene: NA
abundance: NA
j_gene: NA
v_gene: TRBV29-1
len: 10
CDR3aa: CSGTGLEQYF

d_gene: NA
abundance: once
j_gene: TRBJ2-2
v_gene: TRBV11-1
len: 13
CDR3aa: CACSLVRFRELFF

d_gene: NA
abundance: NA
j_gene: TRBJ1-2
v_gene: TRBV4-1
len: 14
CDR3aa: CAGSQDYRDYGYTF

d_gene: NA
abundance: many
j_gene: TRBJ2-5
v_gene: TRBV11-2
len: 17
CDR3aa: CASSLVSGGSRQETQYF

d_gene: NA
abundance: many
j_gene: TRBJ2-1
v_gene: TRBV7-8
len: 14
CDR3aa: CASRRGSFKNEQFF

d_gene: TRBD2
abundance: NA
j_gene: TRBJ2-5
v_gene: TRBV4-3
len: 17
CDR3aa: CASSQAASGRALETQYF

d_gene: NA
abundance: NA
j_gene: TRBJ2-2
v_gene: TRBV6-1
len: 14
CDR3aa: CTSNGRTDTGELFF

d_gene: NA
abundance: NA
j_gene: TRBJ2-1
v_gene: TRBV10-2
len: 12
CDR3aa: CATSHGYNEQFF

d_gene: NA
abundance: once
j_gene: TRBJ2-4
v_gene: TRBV11-2
len: 13
CDR3aa: CAGILAGLYIQYF

d_gene: NA
abundance: NA
j_gene: TRBJ2-7
v_gene: TRBV29-1
len: 15
CDR3aa: CSVEEEGDGSYEQYF

d_gene: NA
abundance: NA
j_gene: TRBJ2-7
v_gene: TRBV6-5
len: 14
CDR3aa: CASRGARAPYERYF

d_gene: TRBD2
abundance: NA
j_gene: TRBJ2-3
v_gene: TRBV6-6
len: 16
CDR3aa: CARSVLAGGGPDTQYF

d_gene: NA
abundance: NA
j_gene: TRBJ2-6
v_gene: TRBV4-2
len: 16
CDR3aa: CVSSQDRASGANVLTF

d_gene: NA
abundance: many
j_gene: TRBJ2-3
v_gene: TRBV29-1
len: 13
CDR3aa: CSVEPTGTDTQYF

d_gene: NA
abundance: NA
j_gene: TRBJ2-7
v_gene: TRBV5-4
len: 15
CDR3aa: CASSLTGMLVGERYF

d_gene: NA
abundance: NA
j_gene: TRBJ2-3
v_gene: TRBV12-3/TRBV12-4
len: 11
CDR3aa: CVSSSLAGEYF

d_gene: NA
abundance: NA
j_gene: TRBJ2-7
v_gene: TRBV7-8
len: 13
CDR3aa: CANSVFAGHEQYF